This T cell receptor beta chain was documented in a study of spatial heterogeneity in lung cancer. TCRdb re-called the 5' RACE reads through MiXCR, storing one row per CDR3 protein. The data contain 85,000 to 100,000 distinct CDR3 sequences, more than 10% of them singletons. Per germline, CDR1 SGHRS and CDR2 YFSETQ. This CDR3 spans 15 amino acids. V was clipped by 0 bases and J by 4 bases, with 13 bases between them. Stated time point: sample taken at primary tumor resection. Sequencing was performed on whole RNA extracted from tumor and nontumor lung tissue, or from frozen PBMC, and the material was left unsorted.

This TCR was recovered from a male donor with early-stage non-small cell lung cancer. The rearrangement joins TRBV5-1 to TRBJ1-1; possible D gene TRBD1, 6 bases. This sample comprised PBMCs, obtained at surgery. In nucleotides, the CDR3 is TGCGCCAGCAGCTTGGCACGGGGGCAGAGCACTGAAGCTTTCTTT. Its translation: CASSLARGQSTEAFF.